The present T cell receptor (beta chain) was sequenced within a study of T cells after yellow fever vaccination. Study results and caveats: FACS-sorted repertoires could harbor abundant contaminating bulk-population clonotypes.

By 5'RACE template switching, TCR cDNA was produced, with a universal primer site and UMIs added in the process. MiXCR was run by TCRdb on the 5' RACE reads, yielding one entry per CDR3 protein. Of just under 600,000 distinct CDR3 sequences listed, roughly 14% were seen once; the top ten hold around an eighth. Notes on this clonotype: Its cognate antigen is unknown.

Germline V gene lookup returns CDR1 MDHEN and CDR2 SYDVKM. CDR3 length equals 15 residues. The ends were cut back, 4 bases at V and 7 bases at J, with 17 bases in the middle. The receptor was isolated from a man aged 25-40 years who received the YFV17D yellow fever vaccine. The V call is TRBV28, the J call TRBJ1-5, with TRBD1 as a possible D gene (5 bases). The sequencing here drew on PBMCs, taken on the day of the yellow fever booster vaccination. DNA of the CDR3: TGTGCCAGCAGTTCCCAACGGGTCTGGGGGCAGCCCCAGCATTTT. Translated: CASSSQRVWGQPQHF.